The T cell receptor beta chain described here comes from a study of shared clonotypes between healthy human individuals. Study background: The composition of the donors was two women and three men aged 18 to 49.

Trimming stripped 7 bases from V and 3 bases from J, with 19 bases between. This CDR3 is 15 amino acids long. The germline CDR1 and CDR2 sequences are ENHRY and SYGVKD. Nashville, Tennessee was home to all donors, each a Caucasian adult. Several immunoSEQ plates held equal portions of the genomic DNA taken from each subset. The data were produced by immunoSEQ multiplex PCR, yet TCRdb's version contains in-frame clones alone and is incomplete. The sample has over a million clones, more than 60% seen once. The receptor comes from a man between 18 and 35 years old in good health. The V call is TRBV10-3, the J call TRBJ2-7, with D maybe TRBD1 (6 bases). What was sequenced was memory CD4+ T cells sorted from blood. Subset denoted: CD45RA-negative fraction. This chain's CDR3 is CAINHGTNPNYEQYF. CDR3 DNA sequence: TGTGCCATCAACCACGGGACAAATCCAAACTACGAGCAGTACTTC.